These 6 T cell receptor beta chains originate from one sample sequenced in a study of shared T cell receptors in the human thymus. Using immunoSEQ multiplex PCR, the repertoire was profiled, and TCRdb retains in-frame clones only, with some absent. Among approximately 660,000 clones listed, roughly 90% were seen once. These data were likewise used in another study, on human thymus T cells.

Material: thymocytes. These receptor sequences come from a boy less than two years old with a congenital heart defect.

The chain carries TRBV7-3 and TRBJ2-3; perhaps TRBD2 as D (6 bases). Germline CDR1 and CDR2: SGHTA and FQGTGA. The CDR3 covers 14 residues. V lost 1 base, J lost 2 bases, and 7 bases lay in between. In nucleotides, the CDR3 is TGTGCCAGCAGCTTAAGGGGGGACACAGATACGCAGTATTTT. This gives the protein CASSLRGDTDTQYF. Supplemented by reference TRBV7-3 and TRBJ2-3, the full variable domain reads GAGVSQTPSNKVTEKGKYVELRCDPISGHTALYWYRQSLGQGPEFLIYFQGTGAADDSGLPNDRFFAVRPEGSVSTLKIQRTERGDSAVYLCASSLRGDTDTQYFGPGTRLTVL.

The V call is TRBV7-2, the J call TRBJ2-1; D remains ambiguous. The V gene's germline CDR1 is SGHTA and CDR2 FQGNSA. V was trimmed by 2 bases and J by 0 bases, leaving 11 bases between them. The CDR3 loop spans 16 amino acids. The CDR3 DNA reads as TGTGCCAGCAGCTTACGGAACTACGGCTCCTACAATGAGCAGTTCTTC. As protein: CASSLRNYGSYNEQFF.

This clone occurred once. The genes are TRBV6-4 and TRBJ2-5; 9 positions agree with TRBD2. Looked up from germline, CDR1 is MRHNA and CDR2 is SNTAGT. Germline trimming cut 3 bases from V and 3 bases from J; bases unmatched to any gene: 11. CDR3 length: 17 residues. In DNA, the CDR3 is TGTGCCAGCAGTGAAGGGGTGGCGGGAGGGCCGGAAGAGACCCAGTACTTC. Translated: CASSEGVAGGPEETQYF.

V and J are TRBV7-2 and TRBJ2-5; 10 bases fit TRBD2. The CDR3 spans 17 residues. Germline CDR1 reads SGHTA; CDR2 reads FQGNSA. Germline trimming cut 2 bases from V and 6 bases from J; bases unmatched to any gene: 12. In nucleotides, the CDR3 is TGTGCCAGCAGCTTATTTCCCCCTAGCGGGAGTGTGAAGACCCAGTACTTC. Translated, it gives CASSLFPPSGSVKTQYF.

This rearrangement joins TRBV7-3 to TRBJ2-7; tentatively, D is TRBD2 (6 bases). Trimming left V 1 base short and J 2 bases short, with 12 bases between. Germline V gene lookup returns CDR1 SGHTA and CDR2 FQGTGA. This CDR3 has 15 residues. This CDR3 is CASSLKASDAYEQYF. For the CDR3, the DNA is TGTGCCAGCAGCTTAAAGGCTAGCGATGCCTACGAGCAGTACTTC.

The J gene is TRBJ1-5, the V gene TRBV27; 8 nucleotides match TRBD1. The CDR3 runs 14 residues. Trimming removed 4 bases from V and 2 bases from J; junction bases left unmatched: 1. Per germline, CDR1 MNHEY and CDR2 SMNVEV (reference sequence). CDR3 protein: CASSSRGRNQPQHF. CDR3 DNA: TGTGCCAGCAGTTCCAGGGGGCGCAATCAGCCCCAGCATTTT.